A single T cell receptor (beta chain) is shown here with its context. The V and J ends lost 4 bases and 5 bases, in that order; junction bases with no gene match: 6. The CDR3 consists of 14 residues. In germline, CDR1 is DFQATT, CDR2 SNEGSKA (reference sequence). This sample was included in a study of T cells in Graves' hyperthyroidism and ophthalmopathy. Authors of the study amplified TCR beta CDR3 regions from RNA transcripts. The HTBI primer set drove a first-round RT-PCR of the TCR CDR3. TCRdb re-derived calls from the multiplex PCR reads in MiXCR, one entry per CDR3 protein. The table lists about 290,000 distinct CDR3 sequences, about 15% of them singletons, with roughly 50% in the top ten.

This chain connects TRBV20-1 to TRBJ1-5; 9 bases agree with TRBD1. The clonotype was recovered from a woman aged 55-69 years with Graves' ophthalmopathy. Material: blood. CDR3 residues: CSATQGAGDQPQHF. In DNA form, the CDR3 reads TGCAGTGCTACACAGGGGGCAGGGGATCAGCCCCAGCATTTT.